The 31 T cell receptor beta chains given below trace back to one sample, sequenced in a study of blood T cell repertoires in COVID-19. Sequenced by immunoSEQ multiplex PCR; TCRdb stores in-frame clones only, minus some. Of 100,000 or so clones listed, about 81% were seen once; the top ten hold roughly an eighth. The sequencing sample was made of peripheral blood. The receptors stem from a human donor in a cohort sampled during active COVID-19.

This clone was recorded many times. The rearrangement uses TRBV18 and TRBJ1-2; no reliable D call. Germline V lookup: CDR1 KGHSH, CDR2 LQKENI. The ends were cut back, 5 bases at V and 3 bases at J, with 10 bases in the middle. The CDR3 has 13 residues. The CDR3 loop is CASSATSDYGYTF. The CDR3 DNA follows: TGTGCCAGCTCAGCTACGAGTGACTATGGCTACACCTTC.

The rearrangement joins TRBV9 to TRBJ2-1, with D perhaps TRBD1 (6 bases). Germline V lookup: CDR1 SGDLS, CDR2 YYNGEE. V lost 0 bases, J lost 7 bases, and 17 bases lay in between. The CDR3 has 16 amino acids. The CDR3 reads CASSVVTGLKLNEQFF. The CDR3 DNA is TGTGCCAGCAGCGTAGTCACAGGGCTAAAGCTGAATGAGCAGTTCTTC.

The chain employs TRBV6-2 or TRBV6-3 and TRBJ1-5, with a weak D call TRBD1 (6 bases). The length of the CDR3 is 17 residues. Germline CDR1 and CDR2: MNHEY and SVGEGT. The V end was cut by 0 bases, the J end by 7 bases, with 19 bases between. The CDR3 is CASSYSKNGRGYQPQHF. For the CDR3, the DNA is TGTGCCAGCAGTTACTCGAAAAATGGGAGGGGGTACCAGCCCCAGCATTTT.

This chain connects TRBV19 to TRBJ2-3; D may be TRBD2 (5 bases). V was pared by 10 bases and J by 2 bases, with 16 bases between. From germline, CDR1 is LNHDA and CDR2 SQIVND (reference sequence). This CDR3 spans 14 amino acids. CDR3 sequence reads: CATKSRVYTDTQYF. In nucleotides, the CDR3 is TGTGCCACCAAGTCGAGGGTTTACACAGATACGCAGTATTTT.

This chain joins TRBV5-4 and TRBJ2-3, with 15 bases aligning to TRBD2. The CDR3 contains 16 residues. J gave up 2 bases and V 4 bases, and 2 bases lay outside the gene matches. The V gene's germline CDR1 is SGHNT and CDR2 YYREEE (reference sequence). Here the CDR3 DNA reads TGTGCCAGCAGCAGGACTAGCGGGGGGGCCACAGATACGCAGTATTTT. Its protein product is CASSRTSGGATDTQYF.

The rearrangement links TRBV23-1 to TRBJ2-2; no reliable D call. TRBV23-1 is flagged as an ORF with uncertain function. V shed 0 bases and J shed 2 bases, with 13 bases lying between them. The CDR3 totals 17 residues. The CDR3 here is CASSQSPGRRNTGELFF. The CDR3 bases are TGCGCCAGCAGTCAATCACCCGGTCGTAGAAACACCGGGGAGCTGTTTTTT.

V and J are TRBV3-1 (or the pseudogene TRBV3-2) and TRBJ2-1; D possibly corresponds to TRBD1 (5 bases). Germline V gene data show CDR1 as LGHDT and CDR2 as YNNKEL (reference sequence). The CDR3 runs 16 residues. V lost 2 bases and J 1 base, leaving 12 bases between the germline ends. CDR3 sequence: CASSQTGRASYNEQFF. DNA of the CDR3: TGTGCCAGCAGCCAAACGGGCAGGGCTTCCTACAATGAGCAGTTCTTC.

The chain has TRBV5-1 and TRBJ2-7; maybe TRBD2 (6 bases). Germline CDR1 and CDR2: SGHRS and YFSETQ. This CDR3 comprises 13 residues. Deletions cut 0 bases from V and 7 bases from J, with 11 bases between. The CDR3 protein is CASSLVLGGEQYF. As DNA, the CDR3 is TGCGCCAGCAGCTTGGTTCTGGGAGGAGAGCAGTACTTC.

The chain uses TRBV5-4 and TRBJ2-3, with TRBD2 matching 10 bases. Germline V lookup: CDR1 SGHNT, CDR2 YYREEE (reference sequence). The CDR3 loop spans 16 amino acids. After removal of 0 bases from V and 5 bases from J, the junction contained 6 bases not matched to a gene. CDR3: CASSLALAGKRDTQYF. The CDR3 DNA is TGTGCCAGCAGCTTGGCACTAGCGGGGAAGAGAGATACGCAGTATTTT.

This chain connects TRBV18 to TRBJ1-5, with D perhaps TRBD1 (5 bases). This CDR3 has 14 residues. From germline, CDR1 is KGHSH and CDR2 LQKENI. Trimming shortened V by 5 bases and J by 6 bases, and 14 bases separated the two germline ends. The CDR3 DNA reads TGTGCCAGCTCAGGCTGGGGGGAAATTCAGCCCCAGCATTTT. Its protein is CASSGWGEIQPQHF.

The chain uses TRBV11-2 and TRBJ1-1; TRBD1 matches at 7 bases. Germline-derived CDR1 and CDR2 are SGHAT and FQNNGV. V lost 7 bases to trimming and J lost 3 bases; unmatched junction nucleotides: 8. This CDR3 spans 14 amino acids. The CDR3 spells CASNPTGIDTEAFF. CDR3 DNA: TGTGCCAGCAACCCGACAGGGATTGACACTGAAGCTTTCTTT.

The chain links TRBV2 to TRBJ1-5; 8 bases align to TRBD1. Germline CDR1 is SNHLY and CDR2 is FYNNEI. This CDR3 is built from 15 residues. With 5 bases clipped from V and 4 bases from J, the junction kept 7 bases outside the gene matches. CDR3 residues: CASSLGQAKNQPQHF. The CDR3, as DNA: TGTGCCAGCAGTTTGGGACAGGCGAAAAATCAGCCCCAGCATTTT.

The chain joins TRBV9 to TRBJ1-2; 7 bases map to TRBD1. The CDR3 has 15 residues. The germline V gene encodes CDR1 SGDLS and CDR2 YYNGEE. Trimming cost V 4 bases and J 0 bases; bases outside gene matches: 6. CDR3 sequence: CASSIAGGSNYGYTF. Written as DNA, the CDR3 is TGTGCCAGCAGCATAGCAGGGGGATCTAACTATGGCTACACCTTC.

This clone has just one count. This chain links TRBV20-1 with TRBJ1-5; the D gene is possibly TRBD1 (5 bases). CDR1 and CDR2 from the germline V gene are DFQATT and SNEGSKA (reference sequence). This CDR3 spans 10 amino acids. In DNA, the CDR3 is TGCAGCGCCGGGGGTCAGCCCCAGCATTTT. Its translation is CSAGGQPQHF.

CDR3 residues: CASSLYGPQGSAGGETQYF. The CDR3 nucleotides read TGTGCCAGCAGTTTATATGGTCCTCAAGGGTCCGCAGGGGGGGAGACCCAGTACTTC. The chain joins TRBV27 to TRBJ2-5; tentatively, D is TRBD1 (7 bases). The CDR3 is made up of 19 amino acids. Germline V CDR1 and CDR2: MNHEY, SMNVEV (reference sequence). Trimming removed 1 base at V and 5 bases at J, with 26 bases between.

This sequence joins TRBV12-5 and TRBJ2-3, with 9 bases identical to TRBD1. Germline CDR1 and CDR2: LGHNT and FRNRAP. The trim removed 6 bases at V and 4 bases at J, leaving 5 bases unmatched. The CDR3 totals 14 residues. The CDR3 DNA is TGTGCTAGTGGGGGTGACAGGGGGGCAGATACGCAGTATTTT. Amino acid sequence: CASGGDRGADTQYF.

V is TRBV28 and J is TRBJ1-5; D is possibly TRBD1 (6 bases). The CDR3 runs 13 residues. The V end lost 1 base, the J end lost 9 bases, and 10 bases lay between the germline ends. Germline V gene sequence: CDR1 MDHEN, CDR2 SYDVKM. The CDR3 spells CASSLLGARPQHF. CDR3 sequence (DNA): TGTGCCAGCAGTTTATTGGGGGCGAGGCCCCAGCATTTT.

This clone was observed once. The genes are TRBV30 and TRBJ2-5; 7 nucleotides align to TRBD2. Per the germline V gene, CDR1 is GTSNPN and CDR2 is SVGIG (reference sequence). The length of the CDR3 is 13 residues. The junction had 3 bases not matched to a gene; V was cut back by 0 bases and J by 5 bases. CDR3 protein: CAWSVLGGETQYF. CDR3 DNA sequence: TGTGCCTGGAGTGTACTCGGGGGGGAGACCCAGTACTTC.

This rearrangement joins TRBV3-1 (or the pseudogene TRBV3-2) to TRBJ2-3; D uncertain. Germline CDR1 LGHDT, CDR2 YNNKEL (reference sequence). Trimming stripped 1 base from V and 2 bases from J, with 7 bases between. The CDR3 extends over 14 amino acids. CDR3 nucleotides: TGTGCCAGCAGCCAAGGGCCGCACACAGATACGCAGTATTTT. Encoded protein: CASSQGPHTDTQYF.

The chain couples TRBV6-2 or TRBV6-3 to TRBJ2-1; D perhaps matches TRBD1 (6 bases). The CDR3 has 12 amino acids. V gave up 5 bases and J gave up 8 bases, with 10 bases separating them. Germline values: CDR1 MNHEY, CDR2 SVGEGT. This CDR3 reads CASSTRQDEQFF. As DNA, the CDR3 is TGTGCCAGCAGTACCCGACAGGATGAGCAGTTCTTC.

This clone was observed once. This rearrangement joins TRBV3-1 (or the pseudogene TRBV3-2) to TRBJ2-7, with 7 bases fitting TRBD2. With V trimmed by 2 bases and J by 3 bases, 4 bases remained unmatched. CDR3 size: 14 residues. Germline lookup yields CDR1 LGHDT and CDR2 YNNKEL (reference sequence). CDR3 protein: CASSQNGGNYEQYF. CDR3 sequence (DNA): TGTGCCAGCAGCCAAAACGGGGGGAACTACGAGCAGTACTTC.

The rearrangement uses TRBV7-9 and TRBJ2-3, with 11 bases matching TRBD2. The germline V gene has CDR1 SEHNR and CDR2 FQNEAQ (reference sequence). The CDR3 is 18 residues long. Trimming cost V 5 bases and J 2 bases; bases outside gene matches: 12. The CDR3 here is CASSAPEGTSGNTDTQYF. The CDR3 DNA sequence: TGTGCCAGCAGCGCTCCTGAGGGGACTAGCGGAAACACAGATACGCAGTATTTT. The full variable domain, with the rest looked up from reference TRBV7-9 and TRBJ2-3, is DTGVSQNPRHKITKRGQNVTFRCDPISEHNRLYWYRQTLGQGPEFLTYFQNEAQLEKSRLLSDRFSAERPKGSFSTLEIQRTEQGDSAMYLCASSAPEGTSGNTDTQYFGPGTRLTVL.

The chain combines TRBV16 with TRBJ2-5; a weak D match, TRBD2 (5 bases). V shed 5 bases and J shed 5 bases, with 12 bases lying between them. This CDR3 has 13 residues. Germline values: CDR1 KGHSY, CDR2 FQNENV. The chain's CDR3 is CASSDVGSETQYF. The CDR3 DNA sequence: TGTGCCAGCAGCGATGTAGGGAGTGAGACCCAGTACTTC.

The chain employs TRBV5-1 and TRBJ2-5, with unresolved D. The V gene lost 5 bases and the J gene lost 5 bases, with 7 bases spanning the gap. CDR1 and CDR2 (germline): SGHRS, YFSETQ. CDR3 length: 11 amino acids. The CDR3 spells CASSNTETQYF. The CDR3 bases are TGCGCCAGCAGTAACACGGAGACCCAGTACTTC.

The gene calls are TRBV6-4 and TRBJ1-5; D is unclear. The CDR3 sequence is 12 residues long. V was shortened by 10 bases and J by 0 bases, with 7 bases between the two germline ends. Germline CDR1 reads MRHNA; CDR2 reads SNTAGT. DNA for the CDR3: TGTGCCACTTTCCTTAGCAATCAGCCCCAGCATTTT. This encodes CATFLSNQPQHF.

In this sample, this clone turned up many times. The J gene is TRBJ2-1, the V gene TRBV29-1; TRBD2 matches 8 bases. Germline values: CDR1 SQVTM, CDR2 ANQGSEA. The CDR3 contains 11 residues. The CDR3 sequence is CSSEAGGQQFF. The DNA for the CDR3 is TGCAGTAGCGAGGCGGGGGGTCAGCAGTTCTTC.

The chain couples TRBV5-8 to TRBJ1-6; D not resolved. CDR1 SGHTS and CDR2 YDEGEE come from the germline V gene. The CDR3 runs 14 residues. The V gene lost 2 bases and the J gene lost 4 bases, with 7 bases spanning the gap. For the CDR3, the DNA is TGTGCCAGCAGCTTTCGGCGGTATAATTCACCCCTCCACTTT. Protein: CASSFRRYNSPLHF. Full variable domain (missing parts from reference TRBV5-8 and TRBJ1-6): EAGVTQSPTHLIKTRGQQATLRCSPISGHTSVYWYQQALGLGLQFLLWYDEGEERNRGNFPPRFSGRQFPNYSSELNVNALELEDSALYLCASSFRRYNSPLHFGNGTRLTVT.

This clone was counted once. The rearrangement uses TRBV4-2 and TRBJ1-5; TRBD1 aligns across 9 bases. V lost 3 bases to trimming and J lost 4 bases; unmatched junction nucleotides: 10. The CDR3 has 17 residues. Germline CDR1 LGHNA, CDR2 YNFKEQ. In DNA form, the CDR3 reads TGTGCCAGCAGCCATGCCGGGACAGGGATGGGGAATCAGCCCCAGCATTTT. Residues: CASSHAGTGMGNQPQHF.

This rearrangement joins TRBV29-1 to TRBJ2-1; D not resolved. This CDR3 has 11 amino acids. V dropped 2 bases and J dropped 9 bases, with 8 bases sitting between them. Germline V lookup: CDR1 SQVTM, CDR2 ANQGSEA. CDR3 loop: CSVEPAAEQFF. CDR3 bases: TGCAGCGTTGAACCCGCGGCTGAGCAGTTCTTC.

This chain joins TRBV29-1 and TRBJ1-4, with 8 bases aligning to TRBD1. The CDR3 extends over 13 amino acids. From germline, CDR1 is SQVTM and CDR2 ANQGSEA. The trim removed 7 bases at V and 8 bases at J, leaving 9 bases unmatched. The CDR3 DNA reads TGCAGCGCGTCTGGACAGGGCGGAGAAAAACTGTTTTTT. Protein sequence: CSASGQGGEKLFF.

The rearrangement joins TRBV7-3 to TRBJ1-1, with D hard to call. Deletions cut 5 bases from V and 0 bases from J, with 7 bases between. CDR3 length: 13 amino acids. Germline assignment: CDR1 SGHTA and CDR2 FQGTGA. CDR3 region: CASSTDLNTEAFF. As DNA, the CDR3 is TGTGCCAGCAGCACAGACCTGAACACTGAAGCTTTCTTT.